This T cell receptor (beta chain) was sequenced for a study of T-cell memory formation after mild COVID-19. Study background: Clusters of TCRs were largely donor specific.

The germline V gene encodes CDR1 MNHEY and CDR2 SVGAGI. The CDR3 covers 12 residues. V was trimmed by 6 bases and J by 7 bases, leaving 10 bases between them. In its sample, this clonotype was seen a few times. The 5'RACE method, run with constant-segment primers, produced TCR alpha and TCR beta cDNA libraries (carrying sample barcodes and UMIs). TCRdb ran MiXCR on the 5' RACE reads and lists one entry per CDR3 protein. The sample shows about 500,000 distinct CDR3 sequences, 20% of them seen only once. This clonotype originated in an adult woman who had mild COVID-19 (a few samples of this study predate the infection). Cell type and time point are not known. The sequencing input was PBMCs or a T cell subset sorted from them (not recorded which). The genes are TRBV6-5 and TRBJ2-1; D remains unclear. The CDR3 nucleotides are TGTGCCAGCAGCAGTATAATTAATGAGCAGTTCTTC. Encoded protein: CASSSIINEQFF.